The entry below describes one T cell receptor beta chain. Antigen specificity is unknown. This sample is part of a study of CD8+CD57+ T cells in acquired aplastic anemia. Study background: Isolated CD4+ and CD8+ cells, once sorted, yielded DNA averaging roughly 3.4 ug. Study results and limitations: Patients and controls turned out to have some 30 CD8+ CDR3 sequences in common. Between patients and controls, CD8+ Simpson's diversity did not vary significantly.

Germline loops: CDR1 SGHNT, CDR2 YENEEA. V shed 5 bases and J shed 8 bases, with 12 bases lying between them. The CDR3 is 12 residues long. Investigators profiled TCR beta VDJ and CDR3 from genomic DNA template. TCRdb re-called the reads through MiXCR, storing one row per CDR3 protein. This repertoire shows 200,000 or so distinct CDR3 sequences, around 65% found once; its top ten account for roughly 46%. The source is a human donor with severe aplastic anemia or a healthy control (not recorded which). Input material: sorted CD4+, CD8+, or CD8+CD57+ T cells (not recorded which) from PBMCs. V and J are TRBV11-3 and TRBJ1-1; D gene ambiguous. DNA for the CDR3: TGTGCCAGCAGCCACTATGGCAGCGAAGCTTTCTTT. Translation gives CASSHYGSEAFF.